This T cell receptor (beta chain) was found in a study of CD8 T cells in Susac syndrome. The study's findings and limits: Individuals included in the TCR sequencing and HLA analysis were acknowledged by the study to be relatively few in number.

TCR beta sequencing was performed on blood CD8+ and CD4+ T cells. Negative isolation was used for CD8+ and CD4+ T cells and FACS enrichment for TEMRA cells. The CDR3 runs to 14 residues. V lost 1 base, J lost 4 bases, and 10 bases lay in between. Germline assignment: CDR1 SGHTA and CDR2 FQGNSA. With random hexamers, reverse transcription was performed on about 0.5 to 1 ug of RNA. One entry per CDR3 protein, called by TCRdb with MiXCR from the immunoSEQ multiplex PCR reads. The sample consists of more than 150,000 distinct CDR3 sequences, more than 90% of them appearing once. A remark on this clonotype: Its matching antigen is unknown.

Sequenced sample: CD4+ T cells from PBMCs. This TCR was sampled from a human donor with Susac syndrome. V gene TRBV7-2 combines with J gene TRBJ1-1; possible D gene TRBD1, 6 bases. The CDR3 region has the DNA TGTGCCAGCAGCTTAGACAGGGTTTTCACTGAAGCTTTCTTT. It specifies CASSLDRVFTEAFF.